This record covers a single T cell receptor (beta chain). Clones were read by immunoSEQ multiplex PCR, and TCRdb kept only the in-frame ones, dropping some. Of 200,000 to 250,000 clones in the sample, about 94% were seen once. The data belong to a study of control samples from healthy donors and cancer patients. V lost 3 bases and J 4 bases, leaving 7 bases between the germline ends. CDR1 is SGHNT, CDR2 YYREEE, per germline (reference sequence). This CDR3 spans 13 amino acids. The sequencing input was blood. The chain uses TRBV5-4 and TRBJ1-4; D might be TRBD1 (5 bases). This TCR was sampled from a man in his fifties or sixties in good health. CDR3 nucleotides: TGTGCCAGCAGCTGGGGCCTTAATGAAAAACTGTTTTTT. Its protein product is CASSWGLNEKLFF.